The source of this TCR beta chain is a study of low-dose radiotherapy and immunotherapy resistance in tumors. Across the whole study: A total of 6.5 Gy was given to Cohort 1 as 0.5 Gy per fraction every 2 weeks. Patients took aspirin 300 mg by mouth once daily. This continued for four cycles, starting on cycle 1 day 1.

V shed 4 bases and J shed 3 bases, with 7 bases lying between them. The CDR3 is made up of 13 amino acids. The V gene's germline CDR1 is SGHDN and CDR2 FVKESK. Time point in this sample: after trial treatment. The treatment was: LDRT plus nivolumab, ipilimumab, low-dose cyclophosphamide and aspirin (RACIN trial). The therapy administered to donors comprised nivolumab, ipilimumab, aspirin, low-dose cyclophosphamide and low-dose radiotherapy. Covering alpha and beta chains, TRAV- and TRBV-specific primers were used for the first-strand cDNA. A constant-region primer paired with the V-primer adapter amplified TCRs over about 20 PCR cycles. TCRdb passed the reads through MiXCR, listing each CDR3 protein once. Of roughly 100,000 distinct CDR3 sequences listed, roughly 20% are singletons. This clonotype showed up many times.

Sequencing used PBMCs, obtained after low-dose radiotherapy plus immunotherapy. The rearrangement joins TRBV14 to TRBJ2-1; D is possibly TRBD1 or TRBD2 (5 bases each). The sequence derives from a male donor with prostate cancer. The CDR3 nucleotides read TGTGCCAGCAGCCGGGGGTTCTACAATGAGCAGTTCTTC. Protein sequence: CASSRGFYNEQFF.